These 17 T cell receptor beta chains came from one sample sequenced in a study of T-cell reconstitution after alpha-beta-depleted transplantation in children. Unique molecular identifiers were incorporated during preparation of the TCRbeta library. Via MiXCR, TCRdb re-called the PCR reads, giving one row per CDR3 protein. The sample carries around 480,000 distinct CDR3 sequences, over 25% recorded once. This sample comprised PBMCs from the stem cell graft donor, obtained from the stem cell graft. The receptors come from a human donor who donated a stem cell graft to a child with aplastic anemia.

The genes are TRBV19 and TRBJ2-3; D remains ambiguous. The CDR3 consists of 13 residues. CDR1 and CDR2 from the germline V gene are LNHDA and SQIVND (reference sequence). V lost 5 bases, J lost 8 bases, and 14 bases lay in between. The chain's CDR3 is CASSHPKQATQYF. CDR3 bases: TGTGCCAGTAGTCATCCGAAGCAGGCTACGCAGTATTTT.

This clonotype came up a few times. The chain recombines TRBV12-3 or TRBV12-4 with TRBJ2-1; unclear D gene. The CDR3 loop spans 14 amino acids. The V end was cut by 3 bases, the J end by 5 bases, with 11 bases between. The CDR3 is CASSLASRDNEQFF. CDR3 in DNA: TGTGCCAGCAGTTTGGCCTCCCGGGACAATGAGCAGTTCTTC.

The chain is built from TRBV11-1 and TRBJ2-1; D ambiguous. Trimming shortened V by 5 bases and J by 9 bases, and 29 bases separated the two germline ends. Germline V lookup: CDR1 SGHAT, CDR2 FQDESV (reference sequence). This CDR3 has 18 residues. The CDR3 here is CASSLRTATVGWNFEQFF. CDR3 nucleotides: TGTGCCAGCAGCCTCCGTACAGCGACCGTGGGGTGGAATTTTGAGCAGTTCTTC.

The chain is built from TRBV7-2 and TRBJ2-3, with TRBD2 identical over 9 bases. V gave up 0 bases and J gave up 4 bases; unmatched junction bases: 17. CDR3 length equals 20 residues. Germline CDR1 SGHTA, CDR2 FQGNSA. CDR3 DNA: TGTGCCAGCAGCTTAGCGACTAACCGCAACGAGCGGGAGGCCCCAGATACGCAGTATTTT. Translating it yields CASSLATNRNEREAPDTQYF.

The V and J genes are TRBV7-9 and TRBJ2-3; D is unresolved. CDR3 length equals 12 residues. Trimming removed 5 bases from V and 9 bases from J, with 12 bases in between. Per germline, CDR1 SEHNR and CDR2 FQNEAQ (reference sequence). DNA of the CDR3: TGTGCCAGCAGCAGTGACCCCGGCACGCAGTATTTT. Translating gives CASSSDPGTQYF.

The rearrangement links TRBV12-3 or TRBV12-4 to TRBJ1-5; no clear D gene. CDR3 length: 15 amino acids. V dropped 1 base and J dropped 8 bases, with 15 bases sitting between them. The CDR3 loop reads CASSLGAQIRKPQHF. In DNA, the CDR3 is TGTGCCAGCAGTTTAGGTGCACAGATCAGGAAGCCCCAGCATTTT.

The chain combines TRBV6-1 with TRBJ2-2; D unresolved. The CDR3 extends over 14 amino acids. The germline CDR1 and CDR2 sequences are MNHNS and SASEGT. Trimming removed 5 bases from V and 3 bases from J, with 10 bases in between. In nucleotides, the CDR3 is TGTGCCAGCAGTAGAGAATATTACACCGGGGAGCTGTTTTTT. It encodes CASSREYYTGELFF.

This clonotype showed up just a few times. V usage is TRBV5-6 and J usage is TRBJ1-6; D might be TRBD1 (5 bases). This CDR3 contains 15 residues. Germline lookup yields CDR1 SGHDT and CDR2 YYEEEE. Trimming stripped 3 bases from V and 7 bases from J, with 14 bases between. CDR3 sequence: CASSSRKGANSPLHF. The DNA of the CDR3 is TGTGCCAGCAGCTCCAGGAAAGGGGCCAATTCACCCCTCCACTTT.

This clonotype was counted only a few times. The chain carries TRBV6-1 and TRBJ2-3; TRBD2 matches 8 bases. J lost 4 bases, V lost 6 bases, and 6 bases had no gene match. The CDR3 covers 14 residues. CDR1 and CDR2 from the germline V gene are MNHNS and SASEGT. For the CDR3, the DNA is TGTGCCAGCAGACCAGCGGGAGAGGCAGATACGCAGTATTTT. Its protein product is CASRPAGEADTQYF.

The V and J genes are TRBV20-1 and TRBJ2-1, with D unclear. The CDR3 sequence is 16 residues long. Between the trimmed V and J ends, which lost 6 bases and 0 bases, there was a span of 18 bases. Looked up from germline, CDR1 is DFQATT and CDR2 is SNEGSKA (reference sequence). The CDR3 is CSANPQLAPSYNEQFF. CDR3 bases: TGCAGTGCCAATCCCCAGCTGGCTCCCTCCTACAATGAGCAGTTCTTC.

This clonotype occurred a few times. The chain uses TRBV5-8 and TRBJ2-2; a weak D match, TRBD2 (5 bases). Germline assignment: CDR1 SGHTS and CDR2 YDEGEE. This CDR3 is built from 15 residues. Trimming stripped 7 bases from V and 2 bases from J, with 15 bases between. The DNA for the CDR3 is TGTGCCAGCGGCCGCCGGCCTAGCAACACCGGGGAGCTGTTTTTT. This gives the protein CASGRRPSNTGELFF.

The J gene is TRBJ2-1, the V gene TRBV7-2, with TRBD2 identical over 14 bases. Looked up from germline, CDR1 is SGHTA and CDR2 is FQGNSA. This CDR3 region has 20 residues. The ends lost 0 bases at V and 2 bases at J; junction bases unmatched: 9. CDR3 in DNA: TGTGCCAGCAGCTTAGCGACCGGGACTAGCGGGAGTCCTACCTACAATGAGCAGTTCTTC. It codes for CASSLATGTSGSPTYNEQFF.

This sequence joins TRBV3-1 and TRBJ1-4; weak D call: TRBD1 (6 bases). There are 19 residues in the CDR3. V was cut by 0 bases and J by 0 bases, with 17 bases left in between. CDR1 is LGHDT, CDR2 YNNKEL, per germline (reference sequence). CDR3: CASSQDTGQGISTNEKLFF. The CDR3 coding sequence is TGTGCCAGCAGCCAAGATACCGGTCAGGGGATATCAACTAATGAAAAACTGTTTTTT.

The chain recombines TRBV7-2 with TRBJ2-3; 7 nucleotides align to TRBD1. Germline V lookup: CDR1 SGHTA, CDR2 FQGNSA. The CDR3 is made up of 16 amino acids. Trimming cost V 6 bases and J 0 bases; bases outside gene matches: 9. CDR3 protein: CASRRSGQRSTDTQYF. The CDR3, as DNA: TGTGCCAGCAGGCGATCGGGACAGCGAAGCACAGATACGCAGTATTTT.

This clonotype showed up just a few times. The rearrangement links TRBV5-5 to TRBJ2-4; D gene ambiguous. V was shortened by 0 bases and J by 3 bases, with 7 bases between the two germline ends. This CDR3 region has 14 residues. Germline V gene sequence: CDR1 SGHKS, CDR2 YYEKEE (reference sequence). CDR3 loop: CASSLGGVKNIQYF. CDR3 coding DNA: TGTGCCAGCAGCTTGGGTGGGGTCAAAAACATTCAGTACTTC.

This chain joins TRBV12-3 or TRBV12-4 and TRBJ2-4; 9 positions match TRBD2. The CDR3 consists of 16 residues. Trimming took 6 bases from V and 1 from J; bases not matched to a gene: 7. The chain's CDR3 is CASSRREGEAKNIQYF. In nucleotides, the CDR3 is TGTGCCAGCAGCCGGCGGGAGGGGGAGGCCAAAAACATTCAGTACTTC.

The chain uses TRBV5-1 and TRBJ2-3; maybe TRBD2 (6 bases). This CDR3 contains 15 residues. Looked up from germline, CDR1 is SGHRS and CDR2 is YFSETQ. Trimming left V 1 base short and J 3 bases short, with 12 bases between. The DNA for the CDR3 is TGCGCCAGCAGCTTGCTAGCGACAGATACAGATACGCAGTATTTT. Translated, it gives CASSLLATDTDTQYF.